Listed here are 3 T cell receptor beta chains from one sample, sequenced in a study of blood T cell repertoires in COVID-19. Sequenced by immunoSEQ multiplex PCR; TCRdb stores in-frame clones only, minus some. Counted here are 50,000 to 65,000 clones, 80% to 85% occurring once; the ten biggest clones make up roughly a sixth. Sequenced: peripheral blood. These receptors were taken from a man aged 55 to 69 with COVID-19, enrolled during active disease.

This chain uses TRBV18 with TRBJ1-6; 10 bases match TRBD1. J gave up 11 bases and V 3 bases, and 7 bases lay outside the gene matches. The germline V gene encodes CDR1 KGHSH and CDR2 LQKENI. This CDR3 is 15 amino acids long. Written as DNA, the CDR3 is TGTGCCAGCTCACCCGGGACAGGGGATTATCCACCCCTCCACTTT. It codes for CASSPGTGDYPPLHF.

This chain links TRBV7-3 with TRBJ2-3; 7 bases are a match to TRBD2. This CDR3 region has 15 residues. Germline V gene lookup returns CDR1 SGHTA and CDR2 FQGTGA. Trimming cost V 1 base and J 2 bases; bases outside gene matches: 3. CDR3 nucleotide sequence: TGTGCCAGCAGCTTAATGAGCGGGACCACAGATACGCAGTATTTT. This codes for CASSLMSGTTDTQYF.

This clone was recorded only once. This chain joins TRBV29-1 and TRBJ1-3; no clear D. Trimming removed 1 base from V and 3 bases from J, with 4 bases in between. The length of the CDR3 is 12 residues. The germline V gene encodes CDR1 SQVTM and CDR2 ANQGSEA. CDR3 sequence (DNA): TGCAGCGTTGAAGTCAGTGGAAACACCATATATTTT. This translates into CSVEVSGNTIYF.